This TCR beta chain originates from a study of cytomegalovirus exposure and HLA in healthy donors. Overall study findings and caveats: A reported reduction in N-insertions relative to the roughly 700-donor mean was seen in an Asian-associated ancestry cluster in a later analysis.

This CDR3 is 11 amino acids long. With 6 bases removed from V and 5 bases from J, the gap between germline ends came to 7 bases. Germline V lookup: CDR1 MDHEN, CDR2 SYDVKM. This clone was counted only a few times. The antigen is not known. PCR primers comprised 60 Vbeta and 13 Jbeta primers. TCRdb's copy holds only in-frame clones and misses some; the assay was immunoSEQ multiplex PCR. The repertoire holds approximately 150,000 clones, with nearly 70% as singletons. The chain links TRBV28 to TRBJ2-5; no clear D. Source material: PBMCs. The TCR comes from a man aged 25 to 45 in good health and CMV-seropositive. The CDR3 reads CASRKRETQYF. The CDR3 bases are TGTGCCAGCAGAAAGAGGGAGACCCAGTACTTC.